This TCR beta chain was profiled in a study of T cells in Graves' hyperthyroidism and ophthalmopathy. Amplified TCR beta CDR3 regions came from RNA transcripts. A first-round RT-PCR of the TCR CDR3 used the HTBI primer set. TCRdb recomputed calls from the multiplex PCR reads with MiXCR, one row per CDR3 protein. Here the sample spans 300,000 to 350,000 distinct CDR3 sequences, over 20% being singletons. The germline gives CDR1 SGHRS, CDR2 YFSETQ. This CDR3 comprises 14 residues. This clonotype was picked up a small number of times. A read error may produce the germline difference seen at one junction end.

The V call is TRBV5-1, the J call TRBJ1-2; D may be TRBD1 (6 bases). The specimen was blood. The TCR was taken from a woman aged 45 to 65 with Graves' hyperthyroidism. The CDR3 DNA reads TGCGCCAGCAGCATGGACAGCCCTAACTATGACTACACCTTC. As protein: CASSMDSPNYDYTF.